This TCR beta chain stems from a study of beta chain features in type 1 diabetes. What was sequenced were expressed TCRB transcripts, since all of the isolated RNA had been reverse transcribed. The method was immunoSEQ multiplex PCR; TCRdb's version includes in-frame clones alone and lacks a portion of them. The sample has roughly 150,000 clones; approximately 8.4% are singletons. In this sample, this clone turned up a few times. Looked up from germline, CDR1 is LNHNV and CDR2 is YYDKDF (reference sequence). The junction had 6 bases not matched to a gene; V was cut back by 4 bases and J by 4 bases. CDR3 length equals 15 residues.

V and J are TRBV15 and TRBJ2-7; 11 bases line up with TRBD1. The sequenced sample consisted of central memory CD4+ T cells from blood. This receptor was obtained from a woman under 30 in good health. CDR3 DNA sequence: TGTGCCACCAGCACTTGGACAGGGGGCTTATACGAGCAGTACTTC. It encodes CATSTWTGGLYEQYF.